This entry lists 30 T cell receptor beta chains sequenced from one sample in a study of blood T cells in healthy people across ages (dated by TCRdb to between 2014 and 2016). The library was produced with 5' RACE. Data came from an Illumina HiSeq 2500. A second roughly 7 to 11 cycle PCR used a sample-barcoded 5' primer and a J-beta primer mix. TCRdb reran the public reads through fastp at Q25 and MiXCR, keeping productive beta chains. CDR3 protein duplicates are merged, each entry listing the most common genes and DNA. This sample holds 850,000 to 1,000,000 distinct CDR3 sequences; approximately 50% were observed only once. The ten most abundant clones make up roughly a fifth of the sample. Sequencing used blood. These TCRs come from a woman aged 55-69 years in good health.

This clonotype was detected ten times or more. The CDR3, as DNA: TGTGCCAGCAGCCTGAGTTACAAAACCTACGAGCAGTACTTC. Translated, it gives CASSLSYKTYEQYF. The chain employs TRBV12-3 or TRBV12-4 and TRBJ2-7; no clear D. V lost 6 bases and J 2 bases, leaving 14 bases between the germline ends. CDR3 length: 14 residues.

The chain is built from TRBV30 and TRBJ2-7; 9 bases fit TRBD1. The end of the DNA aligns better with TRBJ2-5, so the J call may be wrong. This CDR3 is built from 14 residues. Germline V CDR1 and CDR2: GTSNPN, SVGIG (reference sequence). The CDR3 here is CAWSVWTGEETQYF. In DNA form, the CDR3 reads TGTGCCTGGAGTGTATGGACAGGGGAAGAGACCCAGTACTTC.

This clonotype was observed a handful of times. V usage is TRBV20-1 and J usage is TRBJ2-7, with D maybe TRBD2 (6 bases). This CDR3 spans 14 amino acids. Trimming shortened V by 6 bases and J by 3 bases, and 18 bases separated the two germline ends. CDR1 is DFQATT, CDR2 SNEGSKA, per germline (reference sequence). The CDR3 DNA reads TGCAGTGCGTCCTATTCGGGCGGGGTCTACGAGCAGTACTTC. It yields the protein CSASYSGGVYEQYF.

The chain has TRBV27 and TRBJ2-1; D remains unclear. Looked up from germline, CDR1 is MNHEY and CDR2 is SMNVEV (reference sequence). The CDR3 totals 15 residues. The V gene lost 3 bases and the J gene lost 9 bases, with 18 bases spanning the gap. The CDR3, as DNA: TGTGCCAGCAGTTTTGTCCGCTACTCGGGCGGTGAGCAGTTCTTC. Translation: CASSFVRYSGGEQFF.

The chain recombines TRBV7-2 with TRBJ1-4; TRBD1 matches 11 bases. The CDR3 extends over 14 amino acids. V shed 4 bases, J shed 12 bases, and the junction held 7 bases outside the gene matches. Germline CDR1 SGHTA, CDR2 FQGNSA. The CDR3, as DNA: TGTGCCAGCAGCTCGGACAGGGGGCTAGGGGAACTGTTTTTT. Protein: CASSSDRGLGELFF.

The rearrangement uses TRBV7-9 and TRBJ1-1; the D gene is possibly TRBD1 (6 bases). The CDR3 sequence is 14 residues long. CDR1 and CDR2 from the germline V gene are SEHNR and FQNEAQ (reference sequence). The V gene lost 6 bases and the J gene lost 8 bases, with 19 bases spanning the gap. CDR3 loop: CASSSGTSSWEAFF. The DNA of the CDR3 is TGTGCCAGCAGTTCCGGGACAAGTAGTTGGGAAGCTTTCTTT.

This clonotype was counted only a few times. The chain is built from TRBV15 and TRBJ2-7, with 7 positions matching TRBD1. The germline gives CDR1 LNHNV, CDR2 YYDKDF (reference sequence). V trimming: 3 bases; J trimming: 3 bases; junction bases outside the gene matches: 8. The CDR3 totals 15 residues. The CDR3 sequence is CATSRVRDSVYEQYF. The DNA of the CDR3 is TGTGCCACCAGCAGGGTCCGGGACAGTGTCTACGAGCAGTACTTC.

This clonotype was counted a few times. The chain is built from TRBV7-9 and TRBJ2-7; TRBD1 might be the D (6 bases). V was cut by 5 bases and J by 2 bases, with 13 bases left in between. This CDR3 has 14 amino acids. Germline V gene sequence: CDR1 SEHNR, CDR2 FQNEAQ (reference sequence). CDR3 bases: TGTGCCAGCAGCCCAGGGACATCTCCCTACGAGCAGTACTTC. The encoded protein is CASSPGTSPYEQYF. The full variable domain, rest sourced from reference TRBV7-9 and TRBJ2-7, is DTGVSQNPRHKITKRGQNVTFRCDPISEHNRLYWYRQTLGQGPEFLTYFQNEAQLEKSRLLSDRFSAERPKGSFSTLEIQRTEQGDSAMYLCASSPGTSPYEQYFGPGTRLTVT.

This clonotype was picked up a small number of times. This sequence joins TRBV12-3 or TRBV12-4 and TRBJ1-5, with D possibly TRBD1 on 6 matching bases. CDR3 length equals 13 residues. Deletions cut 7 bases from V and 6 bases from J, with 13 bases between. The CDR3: CASKQGMVQPQHF. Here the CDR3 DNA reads TGTGCCAGCAAGCAGGGGATGGTTCAGCCCCAGCATTTT.

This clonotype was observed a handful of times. The CDR3 nucleotides read TGCAGCGTTGAGTCGGCCTACGAGCAGTACTTC. It specifies CSVESAYEQYF. The chain employs TRBV29-1 and TRBJ2-7; D is uncertain. Germline CDR1 is SQVTM and CDR2 is ANQGSEA. CDR3 length: 11 residues. V dropped 3 bases and J dropped 2 bases, with 5 bases sitting between them.

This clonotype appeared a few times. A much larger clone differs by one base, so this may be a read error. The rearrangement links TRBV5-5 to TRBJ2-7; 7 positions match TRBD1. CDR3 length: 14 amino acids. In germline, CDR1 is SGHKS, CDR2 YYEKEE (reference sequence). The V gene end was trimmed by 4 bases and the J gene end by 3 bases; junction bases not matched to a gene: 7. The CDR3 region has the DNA TGTGCCAGCAGCGCCCCCAGACAGGGCTACGAGCAGTACTTC. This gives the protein CASSAPRQGYEQYF.

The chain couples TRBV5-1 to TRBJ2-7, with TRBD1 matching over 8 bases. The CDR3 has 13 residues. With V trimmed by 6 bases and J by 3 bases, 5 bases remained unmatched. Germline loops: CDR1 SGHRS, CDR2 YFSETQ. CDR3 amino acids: CASKRQGFYEQYF. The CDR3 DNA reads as TGCGCCAGCAAGAGACAGGGGTTCTACGAGCAGTACTTC.

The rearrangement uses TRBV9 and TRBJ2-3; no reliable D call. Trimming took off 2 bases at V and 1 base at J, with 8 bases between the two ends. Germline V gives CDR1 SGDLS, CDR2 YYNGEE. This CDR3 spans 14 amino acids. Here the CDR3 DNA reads TGTGCCAGCAGCGTTACCCCGGGCACAGATACGCAGTATTTT. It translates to CASSVTPGTDTQYF. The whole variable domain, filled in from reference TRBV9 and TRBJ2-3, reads DSGVTQTPKHLITATGQRVTLRCSPRSGDLSVYWYQQSLDQGLQFLIQYYNGEERAKGNILERFSAQQFPDLHSELNLSSLELGDSALYFCASSVTPGTDTQYFGPGTRLTVL.

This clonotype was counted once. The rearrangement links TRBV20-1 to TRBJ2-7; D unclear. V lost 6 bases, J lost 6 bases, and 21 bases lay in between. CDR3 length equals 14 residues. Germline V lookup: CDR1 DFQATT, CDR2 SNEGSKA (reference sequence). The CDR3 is CSAKSGRGEFEQYF. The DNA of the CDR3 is TGCAGTGCAAAGTCGGGCCGTGGTGAATTCGAGCAGTACTTC.

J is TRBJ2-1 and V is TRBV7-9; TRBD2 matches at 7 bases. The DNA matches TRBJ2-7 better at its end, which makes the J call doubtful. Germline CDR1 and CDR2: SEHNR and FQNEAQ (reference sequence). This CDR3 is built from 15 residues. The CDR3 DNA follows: TGTGCCAGCAGCACACGGCGGGAGCTCTCCTACGAGCAGTACTTC. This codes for CASSTRRELSYEQYF.

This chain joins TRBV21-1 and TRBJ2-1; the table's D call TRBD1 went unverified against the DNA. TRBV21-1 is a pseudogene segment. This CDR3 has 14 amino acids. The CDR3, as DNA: TGTGCCAGCAGCCCCAGGGGAGGAAGGTATGAGCAGTTCTTC. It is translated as CASSPRGGRYEQFF.

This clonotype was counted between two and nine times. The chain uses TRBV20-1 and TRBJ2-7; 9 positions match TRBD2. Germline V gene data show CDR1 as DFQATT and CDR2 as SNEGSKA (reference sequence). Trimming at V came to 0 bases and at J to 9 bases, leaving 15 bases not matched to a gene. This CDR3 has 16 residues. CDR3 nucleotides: TGCAGTGCTAGAGATGCGACTAGCGGACAACTACGTGTGCAGTACTTC. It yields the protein CSARDATSGQLRVQYF.

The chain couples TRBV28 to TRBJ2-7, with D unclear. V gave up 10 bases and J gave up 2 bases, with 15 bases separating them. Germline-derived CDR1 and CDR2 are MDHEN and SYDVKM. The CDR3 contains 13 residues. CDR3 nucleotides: TGTGCCATCAAGTCGGGTGCCGCCTACGAGCAGTACTTC. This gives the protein CAIKSGAAYEQYF.

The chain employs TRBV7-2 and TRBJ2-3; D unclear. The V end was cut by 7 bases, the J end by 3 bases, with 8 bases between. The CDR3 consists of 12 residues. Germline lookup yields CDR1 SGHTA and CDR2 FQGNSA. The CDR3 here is CASTIQTDTQYF. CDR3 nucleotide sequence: TGTGCCAGCACCATCCAGACAGATACGCAGTATTTT.

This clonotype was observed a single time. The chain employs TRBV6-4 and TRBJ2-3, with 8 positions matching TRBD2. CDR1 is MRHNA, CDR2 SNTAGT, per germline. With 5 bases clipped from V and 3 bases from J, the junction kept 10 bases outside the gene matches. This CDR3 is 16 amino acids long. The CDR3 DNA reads TGTGCCAGCAGTCCTTCAAACGGGAGGGTAACAGATACGCAGTATTTT. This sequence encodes CASSPSNGRVTDTQYF.

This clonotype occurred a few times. CDR3 residues: CASSQEPPGHEGDNEKLFF. CDR3 nucleotide sequence: TGCGCCAGCAGCCAGGAACCCCCCGGACATGAAGGCGATAATGAAAAACTGTTTTTT. This chain uses TRBV4-1 with TRBJ1-4; D is perhaps TRBD1 (5 bases). Germline lookup yields CDR1 MGHRA and CDR2 YSYEKL. This CDR3 contains 19 residues. Trimming cost V 3 bases and J 4 bases, with 24 bases left between them.

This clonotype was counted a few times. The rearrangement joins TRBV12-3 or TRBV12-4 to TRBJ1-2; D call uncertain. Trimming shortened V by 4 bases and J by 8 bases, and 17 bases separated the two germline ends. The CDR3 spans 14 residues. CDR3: CASSSGEALGGYTF. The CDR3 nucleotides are TGTGCCAGCAGTTCTGGGGAGGCCCTTGGGGGCTACACCTTC.

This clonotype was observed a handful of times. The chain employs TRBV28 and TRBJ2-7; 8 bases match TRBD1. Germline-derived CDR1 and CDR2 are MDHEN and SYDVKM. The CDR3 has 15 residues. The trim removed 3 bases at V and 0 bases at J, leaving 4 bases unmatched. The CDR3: CASSFPGTGSYEQYF. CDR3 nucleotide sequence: TGTGCCAGCAGTTTTCCCGGGACAGGCTCCTACGAGCAGTACTTC.

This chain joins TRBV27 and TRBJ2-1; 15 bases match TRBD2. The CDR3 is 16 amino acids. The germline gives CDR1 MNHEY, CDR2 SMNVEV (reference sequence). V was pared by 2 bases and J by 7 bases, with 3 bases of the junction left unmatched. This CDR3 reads CASSLHGTSGRNEQFF. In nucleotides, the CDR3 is TGTGCCAGCAGTTTACATGGGACTAGCGGGAGGAATGAGCAGTTCTTC.

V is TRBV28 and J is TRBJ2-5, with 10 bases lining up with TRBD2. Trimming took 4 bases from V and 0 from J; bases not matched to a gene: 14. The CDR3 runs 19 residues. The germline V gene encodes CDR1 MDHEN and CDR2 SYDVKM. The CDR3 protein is CASSSTPPLAGRHQETQYF. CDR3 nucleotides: TGTGCCAGCAGTTCAACTCCCCCACTAGCGGGAAGGCACCAAGAGACCCAGTACTTC.

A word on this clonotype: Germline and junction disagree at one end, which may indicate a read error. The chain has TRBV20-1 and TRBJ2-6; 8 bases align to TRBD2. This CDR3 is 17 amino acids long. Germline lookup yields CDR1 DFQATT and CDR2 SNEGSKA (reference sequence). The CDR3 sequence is CGAPGGPQNSGANVLTF. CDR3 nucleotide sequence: TGCGGTGCACCGGGAGGGCCTCAAAACTCTGGGGCCAACGTCCTGACTTTC.

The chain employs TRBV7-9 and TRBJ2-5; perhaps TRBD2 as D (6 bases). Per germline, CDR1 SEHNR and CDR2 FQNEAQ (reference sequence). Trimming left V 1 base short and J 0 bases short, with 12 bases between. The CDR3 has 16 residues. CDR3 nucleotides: TGTGCCAGCAGCTTAGGATCTAGCGTAGACCAAGAGACCCAGTACTTC. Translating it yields CASSLGSSVDQETQYF.

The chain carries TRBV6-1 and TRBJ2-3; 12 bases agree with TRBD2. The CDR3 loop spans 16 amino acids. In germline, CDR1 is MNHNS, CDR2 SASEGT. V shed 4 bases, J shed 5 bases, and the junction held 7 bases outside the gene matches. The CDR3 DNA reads TGTGCCAGCAGTGCTCCCCGACTAGCGGGAGTAGATACGCAGTATTTT. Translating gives CASSAPRLAGVDTQYF.

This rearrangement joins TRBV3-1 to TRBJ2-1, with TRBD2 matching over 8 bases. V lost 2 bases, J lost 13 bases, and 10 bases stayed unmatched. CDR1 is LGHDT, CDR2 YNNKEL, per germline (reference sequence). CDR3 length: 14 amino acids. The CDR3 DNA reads TGTGCCAGCAGCCAATGGCAGGGACTAGGAAGCCAGTTCTTC. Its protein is CASSQWQGLGSQFF.

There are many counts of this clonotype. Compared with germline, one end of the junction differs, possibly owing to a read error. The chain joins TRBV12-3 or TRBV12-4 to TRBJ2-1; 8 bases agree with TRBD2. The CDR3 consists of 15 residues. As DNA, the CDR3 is TGTGCCAGCAGCTTAGGAGCGGGAGCATACAATGAGCAGTTCTTC. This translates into CASSLGAGAYNEQFF.